This TCR beta chain was found in a study of cytomegalovirus exposure and HLA in healthy donors. Note on this clone: Its specificity is unknown.

The ends lost 2 bases at V and 5 bases at J; junction bases unmatched: 5. The CDR3 is made up of 15 amino acids. Germline CDR1 reads MNHEY; CDR2 reads SVGAGI. The study, taken as a whole, reports: It was assumed in the presence/absence analyses that sequencing depth was roughly uniform across donors.

Researchers ran the PCR with 60 Vbeta and 13 Jbeta primers. Sequenced by immunoSEQ multiplex PCR; TCRdb stores in-frame clones only, minus some. The table has around 130,000 clones, just under 80% seen once. The chain employs TRBV6-5 and TRBJ1-1; 10 bases align to TRBD1. Sequencing input: PBMCs. This clonotype was sampled from a woman aged 18 to 35 in good health and CMV-seronegative. The CDR3 DNA reads as TGTGCCAGCAGTTACCAGGACAGGGGGTTAACTGAAGCTTTCTTT. It specifies CASSYQDRGLTEAFF.